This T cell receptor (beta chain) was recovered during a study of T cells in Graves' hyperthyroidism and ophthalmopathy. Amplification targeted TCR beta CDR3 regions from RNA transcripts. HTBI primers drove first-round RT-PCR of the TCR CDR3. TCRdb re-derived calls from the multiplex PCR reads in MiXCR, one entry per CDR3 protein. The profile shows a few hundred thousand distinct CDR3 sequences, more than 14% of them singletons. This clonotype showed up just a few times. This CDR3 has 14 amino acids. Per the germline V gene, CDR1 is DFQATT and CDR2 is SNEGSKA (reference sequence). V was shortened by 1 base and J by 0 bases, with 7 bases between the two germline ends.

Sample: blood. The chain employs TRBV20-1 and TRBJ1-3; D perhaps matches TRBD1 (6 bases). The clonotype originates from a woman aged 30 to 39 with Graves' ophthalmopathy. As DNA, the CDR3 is TGCAGTGCTAGAGCAGGGGCCTCTGGAAACACCATATATTTT. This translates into CSARAGASGNTIYF.